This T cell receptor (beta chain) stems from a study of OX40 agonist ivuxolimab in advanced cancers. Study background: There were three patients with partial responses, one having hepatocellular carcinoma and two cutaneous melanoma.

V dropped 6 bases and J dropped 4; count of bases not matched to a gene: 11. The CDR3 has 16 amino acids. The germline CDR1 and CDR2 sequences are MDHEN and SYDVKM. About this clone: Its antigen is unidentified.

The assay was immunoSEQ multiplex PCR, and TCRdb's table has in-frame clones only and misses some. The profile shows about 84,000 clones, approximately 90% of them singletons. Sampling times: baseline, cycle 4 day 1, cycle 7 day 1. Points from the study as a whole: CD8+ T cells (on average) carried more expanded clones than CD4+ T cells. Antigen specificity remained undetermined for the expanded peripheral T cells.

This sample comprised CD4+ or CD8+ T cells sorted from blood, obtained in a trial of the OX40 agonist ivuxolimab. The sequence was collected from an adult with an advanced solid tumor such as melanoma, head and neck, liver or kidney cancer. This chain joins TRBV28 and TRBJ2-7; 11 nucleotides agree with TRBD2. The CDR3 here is CASSPHGTSGLYEQYF. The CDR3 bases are TGTGCCAGCAGCCCACACGGGACTAGCGGATTATACGAGCAGTACTTC.